The 22 T cell receptor beta chains below were found in one sample sequenced in a study of OX40 agonist ivuxolimab in advanced cancers. Profiled with immunoSEQ multiplex PCR; TCRdb holds only in-frame clones, not every one. This sample has approximately 66,000 clones, with 70% to 90% found just once. The sample in question was CD4+ or CD8+ T cells sorted from blood, obtained in a trial of the OX40 agonist ivuxolimab. The receptors stem from an adult with an advanced solid tumor such as melanoma, head and neck, liver or kidney cancer.

The chain uses TRBV27 and TRBJ2-1; D may be TRBD1 (6 bases). With 7 bases removed from V and 9 bases from J, the gap between germline ends came to 16 bases. CDR3 length: 13 amino acids. In germline, CDR1 is MNHEY, CDR2 SMNVEV (reference sequence). CDR3 loop: CASKNFQGREQFF. In DNA, the CDR3 is TGTGCCAGCAAAAACTTCCAGGGGCGTGAGCAGTTCTTC.

This rearrangement joins TRBV9 to TRBJ2-3; D might be TRBD2 (5 bases). Germline loops: CDR1 SGDLS, CDR2 YYNGEE. This CDR3 has 14 amino acids. V was cut by 1 base and J by 2 bases, with 8 bases left in between. CDR3 in DNA: TGTGCCAGCAGCGTAAGCGGAAACACAGATACGCAGTATTTT. It yields the protein CASSVSGNTDTQYF.

The V call is TRBV6-6, the J call TRBJ2-1; 10 bases line up with TRBD2. CDR3 length equals 15 residues. CDR1 is MNHNY, CDR2 SVGAGI, per germline (reference sequence). Trimming at V came to 4 bases and at J to 5 bases, leaving 5 bases not matched to a gene. The CDR3 bases are TGTGCCAGCAGTTCCAAGCGGGGGGGCGACAATGAGCAGTTCTTC. Encoded protein: CASSSKRGGDNEQFF.

The chain carries TRBV6-1 and TRBJ2-3, with no clear D. The germline V gene has CDR1 MNHNS and CDR2 SASEGT. This CDR3 region has 10 residues. Trimming took 6 bases from V and 10 from J, leaving 8 bases between them. CDR3 coding DNA: TGTGCCAGCAGCTCAGACCCGCAGTATTTT. Amino acid sequence: CASSSDPQYF.

CDR3 sequence: CASSRDYGYTF. DNA of the CDR3: TGTGCCAGCAGTCGGGACTATGGCTACACCTTC. V is TRBV6-6 and J is TRBJ1-2; unclear D gene. V was cut by 5 bases and J by 3 bases, with 4 bases left in between. Germline assignment: CDR1 MNHNY and CDR2 SVGAGI (reference sequence). The CDR3 spans 11 residues.

This clone was seen only once. The rearrangement joins TRBV19 to TRBJ2-5; D not resolved. Germline lookup yields CDR1 LNHDA and CDR2 SQIVND (reference sequence). The CDR3 contains 14 residues. V was clipped by 3 bases and J by 5 bases, with 13 bases between them. CDR3 amino acids: CASSMRRKRETQYF. The CDR3 bases are TGTGCCAGTAGTATGCGGCGAAAGAGGGAGACCCAGTACTTC.

This clone was seen just once. V and J are TRBV10-2 and TRBJ1-6, with D hard to call. CDR1 and CDR2 (germline): WSHSY, SAAADI. The CDR3 contains 13 residues. V was pared by 0 bases and J by 10 bases, with 7 bases between. The CDR3 DNA follows: TGCGCCAGCAGTGAGTCCATAGAATCACCCCTCCACTTT. It encodes CASSESIESPLHF.

The chain combines TRBV7-6 with TRBJ1-2; 9 bases align to TRBD1. V shed 5 bases, J shed 3 bases, and the junction held 10 bases outside the gene matches. This CDR3 is 16 amino acids long. CDR1 and CDR2 (germline): SGHVS, FNYEAQ. In nucleotides, the CDR3 is TGTGCCAGCAGCCCGGCGGGGACAGGGCTTGACTATGGCTACACCTTC. This sequence encodes CASSPAGTGLDYGYTF.

The rearrangement joins TRBV18 to TRBJ2-5; D ambiguous. The germline V gene encodes CDR1 KGHSH and CDR2 LQKENI. This CDR3 spans 14 amino acids. Trimming shortened V by 0 bases and J by 2 bases, and 7 bases separated the two germline ends. CDR3 loop: CASSPPMEQETQYF. As DNA, the CDR3 is TGTGCCAGCTCACCACCTATGGAACAAGAGACCCAGTACTTC.

The gene calls are TRBV18 and TRBJ1-2, with TRBD1 as a possible D gene (6 bases). The CDR3 covers 12 residues. Deletions cut 2 bases from V and 6 bases from J, with 7 bases between. Germline CDR1 KGHSH, CDR2 LQKENI. CDR3 in amino acids: CASSPNRDGYTF. The CDR3, as DNA: TGTGCCAGCTCACCAAACAGGGATGGCTACACCTTC.

In nucleotides, the CDR3 is TGTGCCAGCAGTTTAAAAGGGGGCTATGGCTACACCTTC. It encodes CASSLKGGYGYTF. J is TRBJ1-2 and V is TRBV28; D is possibly TRBD1 (6 bases). Looked up from germline, CDR1 is MDHEN and CDR2 is SYDVKM. The V end was cut by 2 bases, the J end by 4 bases, with 8 bases between. The length of the CDR3 is 13 residues.

The chain combines TRBV19 with TRBJ2-1; 11 bases align to TRBD2. This CDR3 has 16 amino acids. Germline lookup yields CDR1 LNHDA and CDR2 SQIVND (reference sequence). With V trimmed by 9 bases and J by 0 bases, 7 bases remained unmatched. CDR3 sequence: CASLAGGSSSYNEQFF. As DNA, the CDR3 is TGTGCCAGCCTAGCGGGGGGATCGAGCTCCTACAATGAGCAGTTCTTC.

This clone was counted once. The chain joins TRBV5-1 to TRBJ2-2; tentative D call: TRBD2 (5 bases). V lost 2 bases and J 3 bases, leaving 11 bases between the germline ends. This CDR3 contains 15 residues. The germline V gene encodes CDR1 SGHRS and CDR2 YFSETQ. This chain's CDR3 is CASSFDGRDTGELFF. CDR3 coding DNA: TGCGCCAGCAGCTTTGACGGGCGGGACACCGGGGAGCTGTTTTTT.

The chain has TRBV19 and TRBJ1-5, with no clear D. The CDR3 has 16 residues. The germline V gene has CDR1 LNHDA and CDR2 SQIVND (reference sequence). Trimming cost V 5 bases and J 0 bases, with 14 bases left between them. CDR3 bases: TGTGCCAGTAGTCCCATGCGGGGATTTAGCAATCAGCCCCAGCATTTT. It yields the protein CASSPMRGFSNQPQHF.

This chain joins TRBV7-8 and TRBJ1-6, with TRBD1 as a possible D gene (5 bases). Trimming pared 5 bases from V and 10 bases from J, leaving 12 bases between. Germline CDR1 reads SGHVS; CDR2 reads FQNEAQ. The CDR3 contains 13 residues. Here the CDR3 reads CASSLLRDSPLHF. The CDR3 DNA follows: TGTGCCAGCAGCCTACTCAGGGACTCACCCCTCCACTTT.

The rearrangement joins TRBV5-1 to TRBJ2-2; TRBD1 matches at 10 bases. V shed 4 bases, J shed 3 bases, and the junction held 3 bases outside the gene matches. This CDR3 is built from 15 residues. Germline CDR1 is SGHRS and CDR2 is YFSETQ. The CDR3: CASSPTGGYTGELFF. CDR3 sequence (DNA): TGCGCCAGCAGCCCGACAGGGGGCTACACCGGGGAGCTGTTTTTT.

This clone was seen a handful of times. The chain uses TRBV19 and TRBJ1-5; D is unclear. The CDR3 has 17 amino acids. Germline assignment: CDR1 LNHDA and CDR2 SQIVND (reference sequence). Trimming shortened V by 7 bases and J by 0 bases, and 19 bases separated the two germline ends. CDR3: CASTPLGGISSNQPQHF. The CDR3 DNA sequence: TGTGCCAGTACCCCGCTAGGCGGTATTAGTAGCAATCAGCCCCAGCATTTT. Drawing the rest from reference TRBV19 and TRBJ1-5, the complete variable domain is DGGITQSPKYLFRKEGQNVTLSCEQNLNHDAMYWYRQDPGQGLRLIYYSQIVNDFQKGDIAEGYSVSREKKESFPLTVTSAQKNPTAFYLCASTPLGGISSNQPQHFGDGTRLSIL.

J is TRBJ2-4 and V is TRBV4-1; D is unclear. CDR1 MGHRA and CDR2 YSYEKL come from the germline V gene. The CDR3 runs to 14 residues. The V gene lost 0 bases and the J gene lost 9 bases, with 12 bases spanning the gap. The CDR3 sequence: CASSQDRVESIQYF. CDR3 nucleotide sequence: TGCGCCAGCAGCCAAGATCGAGTGGAATCCATTCAGTACTTC.

J is TRBJ1-5 and V is TRBV19; 9 bases match TRBD1. After removal of 8 bases from V and 6 bases from J, the junction contained 8 bases not matched to a gene. CDR1 and CDR2 (germline): LNHDA, SQIVND (reference sequence). This CDR3 contains 14 residues. The CDR3 DNA sequence: TGTGCCAGTTCCGGGACAGGGAGTAGTCAGCCCCAGCATTTT. It specifies CASSGTGSSQPQHF.

The rearrangement uses TRBV5-1 and TRBJ1-6; maybe TRBD1 (6 bases). V was clipped by 4 bases and J by 7 bases, with 15 bases between them. This CDR3 has 15 amino acids. Germline loops: CDR1 SGHRS, CDR2 YFSETQ. CDR3 in amino acids: CASSVAGADNSPLHF. Written as DNA, the CDR3 is TGCGCCAGCAGCGTAGCGGGGGCGGACAATTCACCCCTCCACTTT.

The rearrangement uses TRBV5-1 and TRBJ2-2, with 8 bases identical to TRBD1. V lost 10 bases to trimming and J lost 7 bases; unmatched junction nucleotides: 12. The germline CDR1 and CDR2 sequences are SGHRS and YFSETQ. The CDR3 totals 14 residues. CDR3 protein: CASSTGEKVGELFF. CDR3 coding DNA: TGCGCCTCCTCGACAGGGGAAAAGGTCGGGGAGCTGTTTTTT.

V usage is TRBV21-1 and J usage is TRBJ2-7; the table names TRBD1, a call not compared with the DNA. TRBV21-1 is listed as a pseudogene. The CDR3 is made up of 21 amino acids. CDR3: CASSKPRSPGNPGTCNYEQYF. Here the CDR3 DNA reads TGTGCCAGCAGCAAACCGAGAAGCCCTGGGAACCCCGGGACATGCAACTACGAGCAGTACTTC.